Listed below are T cell receptor beta chains from one sample, sequenced in a study of T cell repertoires in aging, cancer and after chemotherapy. TCRdb fed the multiplex PCR reads into MiXCR, producing one record per CDR3 protein. Among roughly 5,800 distinct CDR3 sequences listed, under 40% were seen once. Input material: blood. The receptors come from a human donor with a blood cancer. The CDR3 runs from the conserved cysteine through the conserved F or W. A D gene is named only where the DNA matches it firmly. Clone size is not always given. Where it is, it says once, few, many or a class for expanded clones.

J gene | clone size | V gene | D gene | CDR3 protein | CDR3 DNA
TRBJ2-7 | few | TRBV19 | TRBD1 | CASSISGQGAYEQYF | TGTGCCAGTAGTATTTCCGGACAGGGGGCCTACGAGCAGTACTTC
TRBJ1-1 | once | TRBV5-5 | . | CASSSTGFEAFF | TGTGCCAGCAGCTCCACAGGGTTCGAAGCTTTCTTT
TRBJ2-7 | . | TRBV18 | . | CASSPLPRGYEQYF | TGTGCCAGCTCACCACTCCCCAGGGGCTACGAGCAGTACTTC
TRBJ2-1 | once | TRBV6-5 | TRBD1 | CAITPDRGLYNEQFF | TGTGCCATCACTCCGGACAGGGGGCTCTACAATGAGCAGTTCTTC
TRBJ2-7 | few | TRBV15 | TRBD1 | CATRRGGQGFYEQYF | TGTGCCACCAGGAGGGGGGGACAGGGATTCTACGAGCAGTACTTC
TRBJ1-4 | . | TRBV20-1 | . | CSASPGGAFGEKLFF | TGCAGTGCTAGTCCGGGAGGGGCGTTCGGTGAAAAACTGTTTTTT
TRBJ2-5 | medium-sized | TRBV29-1 | . | CSVESVVGETQYF | TGCAGCGTTGAAAGTGTGGTCGGGGAGACCCAGTACTTC
TRBJ2-7 | . | TRBV7-6 | TRBD2 | CASSLAVGGRGRAYEQYF | TGTGCCAGCAGCTTAGCCGTCGGGGGGCGCGGGAGGGCCTACGAGCAGTACTTC
TRBJ2-7 | . | TRBV19 | TRBD1 | CASSPRPRDRGLPTSYSYEQYF | TGTGCCAGTAGTCCACGACCCCGGGACAGGGGATTACCAACCAGCTACTCCTACGAGCAGTACTTC
TRBJ2-3 | few | TRBV6-1 | TRBD1 | CASGQVGPSTDTQYF | TGTGCCAGCGGACAGGTGGGTCCTAGCACAGATACGCAGTATTTT
TRBJ1-4 | . | TRBV27 | TRBD1 | CASSLAGQREKLFF | TGTGCCAGCAGTTTGGCGGGACAGCGGGAAAAACTGTTTTTT
TRBJ2-7 | . | TRBV27 | TRBD1 | CAKEGARSYEQYF | TGTGCCAAAGAGGGGGCCCGATCCTACGAGCAGTACTTC
TRBJ2-3 | medium-sized | TRBV29-1 | TRBD1 | CSGGGSTDTQYF | TGCAGCGGAGGGGGCAGCACAGATACGCAGTATTTT
TRBJ2-7 | . | TRBV7-9 | TRBD2 | CASSLQGLALYEQYF | TGTGCCAGCAGCCTACAGGGACTAGCGCTCTACGAGCAGTACTTC
TRBJ2-4 | . | TRBV11-1 | . | CASSLGHLAKNIQYF | TGTGCCAGCAGCCTCGGACACCTAGCCAAAAACATTCAGTACTTC
TRBJ2-4 | . | TRBV20-1 | . | CSARPGQATNIQYF | TGCAGTGCTAGGCCCGGGCAAGCGACGAACATTCAGTACTTC
TRBJ2-1 | few | TRBV6-1 | . | CASSPRGDNEQFF | TGTGCCAGCAGTCCCAGGGGGGACAATGAGCAGTTCTTC
TRBJ1-2 | . | TRBV19 | . | CASSEKRSNYGYTF | TGTGCCAGTAGTGAAAAGCGTTCTAACTATGGCTACACCTTC
TRBJ2-1 | . | TRBV27 | TRBD2 | CASSTPKTSGSDNEQFF | TGTGCCAGCAGTACCCCAAAGACTAGCGGGAGCGACAATGAGCAGTTCTTC
TRBJ2-2 | . | TRBV6-1 | . | CASSERRGGTGELFF | TGTGCCAGCTCTGAGAGGAGAGGGGGAACCGGGGAGCTGTTTTTT
TRBJ2-3 | few | TRBV27 | TRBD2 | CASSFLLAGSTDTQYF | TGTGCCAGCAGTTTTCTTTTAGCGGGTAGCACAGATACGCAGTATTTT
TRBJ2-7 | . | TRBV4-2 | . | CASSQFSGHTYEQYF | TGTGCCAGCAGCCAATTTTCAGGGCATACCTACGAGCAGTACTTC
TRBJ2-5 | few | TRBV27 | TRBD2 | CASSFLGGGSGTQYF | TGTGCCAGCTCTTTTCTGGGGGGGGGGAGCGGGACCCAGTACTTC
TRBJ2-1 | few | TRBV6-2/TRBV6-3 | TRBD2 | CASSYLSGDYNEQFF | TGTGCCAGCAGTTACCTCAGCGGGGACTACAATGAGCAGTTCTTC
TRBJ2-1 | . | TRBV11-1 | TRBD2 | CASSTRLAGGNEQFF | TGTGCCAGCAGCACCCGACTAGCGGGAGGGAATGAGCAGTTCTTC
TRBJ1-3 | . | TRBV5-6 | . | CASSLGPGEGNTIYF | TGTGCCAGCAGCTTGGGCCCAGGGGAAGGAAACACCATATATTTT
TRBJ2-7 | few | TRBV27 | . | CASSPYRGQQYEQYF | TGTGCCAGCAGTCCCTACCGGGGACAACAATACGAGCAGTACTTC
TRBJ1-1 | . | TRBV12-3/TRBV12-4 | TRBD1 | CASTLTGGGRTEAFF | TGTGCCAGCACCCTGACAGGGGGCGGAAGAACTGAGGCTTTCTTT
TRBJ1-6 | few | TRBV20-1 | TRBD1 | CSARPSGQGKGSPLHF | TGCAGTGCTAGACCTTCGGGACAGGGAAAGGGTTCACCCCTCCACTTT
TRBJ2-7 | . | TRBV30 | . | CASSVDRTPYEQYF | TGTGCCAGTAGTGTTGACAGGACACCATACGAGCAGTACTTC
TRBJ2-5 | medium-sized | TRBV6-5 | TRBD2 | CAASSRGLAPETQYF | TGTGCCGCCTCGTCACGGGGACTAGCGCCAGAGACCCAGTACTTC
TRBJ2-1 | . | TRBV20-1 | . | CSAALEGLLYNEQFF | TGCAGTGCCGCGCTTGAGGGACTTCTCTACAATGAGCAGTTCTTC
TRBJ1-5 | . | TRBV20-1 | . | CSASLGASSNQPQHF | TGCAGTGCTAGCCTGGGGGCGTCTAGCAATCAGCCCCAGCATTTT
TRBJ2-7 | . | TRBV20-1 | . | CSARTVSYEQYF | TGCAGTGCTAGGACAGTTTCCTACGAGCAGTACTTC
TRBJ2-1 | . | TRBV5-1 | TRBD1 | CASTTGAGVGNEQFF | TGCGCCAGCACGACAGGGGCAGGGGTCGGCAATGAGCAGTTCTTC
TRBJ2-1 | . | TRBV20-1 | TRBD2 | CSASGAGAERRQFF | TGCAGTGCTAGTGGAGCGGGAGCCGAAAGGAGGCAGTTCTTC
TRBJ2-2 | . | TRBV6-2/TRBV6-3 | TRBD1 | CASSSAGGVTGELFF | TGTGCCAGCAGTTCAGCAGGGGGCGTTACCGGGGAGCTGTTTTTT
TRBJ1-6 | . | TRBV27 | . | CASTPIQGWNSPLHF | TGTGCCAGCACCCCGATTCAGGGTTGGAATTCACCCCTCCACTTT
TRBJ2-6 | . | TRBV27 | . | CASSLRWRDTGANVLTF | TGTGCCAGCAGTTTAAGATGGAGAGATACTGGGGCCAACGTCCTGACTTTC
TRBJ1-2 | medium-sized | TRBV30 | . | CAWRTGNYGYTF | TGTGCCTGGCGGACGGGGAACTATGGCTACACCTTC
TRBJ2-5 | . | TRBV4-3 | TRBD1 | CASMGQGGETQYF | TGCGCCAGCATGGGACAGGGAGGAGAGACCCAGTACTTC
TRBJ2-1 | . | TRBV12-3/TRBV12-4 | TRBD2 | CASSSIAGVNEQFF | TGTGCCAGCAGTTCCATAGCGGGAGTCAATGAGCAGTTCTTC
TRBJ2-1 | few | TRBV12-3/TRBV12-4 | . | CASRLTGRSDEQFF | TGTGCCAGCAGGTTAACAGGGAGAAGCGATGAGCAGTTCTTC
TRBJ2-7 | once | TRBV27 | TRBD2 | CASSLIAGGPNEQYF | TGTGCCAGCAGTTTAATCGCGGGAGGGCCCAATGAGCAGTACTTC
TRBJ2-7 | . | TRBV6-6 | TRBD1 | CASSYLPPGQGGHEQYF | TGTGCCAGCAGTTACCTACCGCCAGGACAGGGGGGCCACGAGCAGTACTTC
TRBJ2-2 | . | TRBV7-9 | . | CAISVGDTGELFF | TGTGCCATATCGGTAGGGGACACCGGGGAGCTGTTTTTT